Listed below are T cell receptor beta chains from one sample, sequenced in a study of T cells in Graves' hyperthyroidism and ophthalmopathy. One entry per CDR3 protein, called by TCRdb with MiXCR from the multiplex PCR reads. The top ten clones hold 13% to 15% of a sample with around 420,000 distinct CDR3 sequences, around a sixth of them seen once. The sample taken for sequencing was blood. Every receptor here comes from a woman aged 18-29 years with Graves' hyperthyroidism. CDR3s include the opening cysteine and the closing phenylalanine or tryptophan.

>TRBV12-3/TRBV12-4
CASRIGEFGNQPQHF
>TRBV18
CASSLWGSSGANVLTF
>TRBV4-2
CASSHPSGEGGTDTQYF
>TRBV11-2
CASSLATGTDTQYF
>TRBV2
CASSTSFGTDTQYF
>TRBV5-4
CASSSTSGAKPPETQYF
>TRBV12-3/TRBV12-4
CASSSGRPTSGRSYEQYF
>TRBV5-1
CTSSRDSTETQYF
>TRBV13
CASSSRTVKVPHEQFF
>TRBV7-6
CASSLYEGGSYNEQFF
>TRBV27
CASAAGQFHEQYF
>TRBV3-1
CASSLPRGSGTDTQYF
>TRBV18
CASSSRGPKNIQYF
>TRBV11-2
CASSLPYRAGDNYGYTF
>TRBV20-1
CSAKEVTHHNEQFF
>TRBV6-1
CASSASSGHGNEQFF